The 22 T cell receptor beta chains below all came from one sample that was sequenced in a study of T cell repertoires in cytomegalovirus infection. TCRdb called the reads again in MiXCR, with one record for every CDR3 protein. Among about 240,000 distinct CDR3 sequences listed, 12% were seen once. The sequenced sample consisted of PBMCs. The receptors derive from a human donor in good health (CMV status not recorded). Some clones in this sample may be carry-over from other donors' samples.

This clonotype was recorded many times. The CDR3 nucleotides are TGTGCCAGCTCAACTGGGGGTTCACCCCTCCACTTT. This gives the protein CASSTGGSPLHF. The chain is built from TRBV12-3 or TRBV12-4 and TRBJ1-6; D possibly corresponds to TRBD1 (5 bases). The CDR3 extends over 12 amino acids. V lost 8 bases, J lost 9 bases, and 11 bases lay in between.

V is TRBV29-1 and J is TRBJ2-2, with a weak D call TRBD2 (6 bases). The germline gives CDR1 SQVTM, CDR2 ANQGSEA. The CDR3 totals 11 residues. This CDR3 is CSGGSSGELFF. In nucleotides, the CDR3 is TGCAGTGGAGGGAGCTCCGGGGAGCTGTTTTTT.

This clonotype was detected ten times or more. V gene TRBV7-2 combines with J gene TRBJ2-2; D may be TRBD2 (6 bases). The CDR3 loop spans 16 amino acids. With 0 bases removed from V and 4 bases from J, the gap between germline ends came to 12 bases. Germline V CDR1 and CDR2: SGHTA, FQGNSA. CDR3 coding DNA: TGTGCCAGCAGCTTAGCCTTAGCGGTACTCACCGGGGAGCTGTTTTTT. This translates into CASSLALAVLTGELFF.

This clonotype was counted ten times or more. The chain recombines TRBV24-1 with TRBJ2-2; 11 bases line up with TRBD1. The CDR3 spans 15 residues. Germline assignment: CDR1 KGHDR and CDR2 SFDVKD. The ends lost 4 bases at V and 6 bases at J; junction bases unmatched: 3. This CDR3 reads CATSEGQGAAGELFF. CDR3 DNA: TGTGCCACCAGTGAAGGACAGGGGGCTGCCGGGGAGCTGTTTTTT.

This clonotype was counted ten times or more. The gene calls are TRBV5-6 and TRBJ1-4; D not resolved. The CDR3 is 14 amino acids. The V gene's germline CDR1 is SGHDT and CDR2 YYEEEE. The V gene lost 2 bases and the J gene lost 8 bases, with 13 bases spanning the gap. Here the CDR3 DNA reads TGTGCCAGCAGCTTAGGGCACGGTATAGAAAAACTGTTTTTT. Residues: CASSLGHGIEKLFF.

This chain joins TRBV20-1 and TRBJ2-7; D remains ambiguous. V dropped 1 base and J dropped 1 base, with 8 bases sitting between them. CDR1 and CDR2 from the germline V gene are DFQATT and SNEGSKA (reference sequence). The CDR3 spans 13 residues. This CDR3 is CSARAGRSYEQYF. For the CDR3, the DNA is TGCAGTGCTAGAGCGGGTAGATCCTACGAGCAGTACTTC.

Ten or more counts support this clonotype. The V call is TRBV28, the J call TRBJ2-3, with D maybe TRBD2 (6 bases). V was clipped by 5 bases and J by 4 bases, with 16 bases between them. Germline assignment: CDR1 MDHEN and CDR2 SYDVKM. CDR3 length equals 15 residues. Here the CDR3 DNA reads TGTGCCAGCAGTCGGGACCGGGGGATAGCAGATACGCAGTATTTT. Translation: CASSRDRGIADTQYF.

This clonotype was counted at least ten times. J is TRBJ1-1 and V is TRBV19, with D possibly being TRBD1 (5 bases). This CDR3 region has 13 residues. V was trimmed by 7 bases and J by 4 bases, leaving 13 bases between them. In germline, CDR1 is LNHDA, CDR2 SQIVND (reference sequence). This CDR3 reads CASNNLGGTEAFF. DNA of the CDR3: TGTGCCAGTAATAATCTGGGGGGCACTGAAGCTTTCTTT.

This clonotype was detected a few times. The chain links TRBV19 to TRBJ2-1, with D possibly being TRBD1 or TRBD2 (5 bases each). The CDR3 is made up of 14 amino acids. Germline V gives CDR1 LNHDA, CDR2 SQIVND (reference sequence). V dropped 6 bases and J dropped 6 bases, with 15 bases sitting between them. CDR3 coding DNA: TGTGCCAGTAGCGGCTCCGGGACCTTCAATGAGCAGTTCTTC. This translates into CASSGSGTFNEQFF.

This clonotype was seen many times. V is TRBV28 and J is TRBJ1-5, with no clear D. V was pared by 5 bases and J by 2 bases, with 7 bases between. The CDR3 totals 13 residues. Germline lookup yields CDR1 MDHEN and CDR2 SYDVKM. For the CDR3, the DNA is TGTGCCAGCAGTAGGGTGGGCAATCAGCCCCAGCATTTT. Its translation is CASSRVGNQPQHF.

This clonotype was seen a few times. The chain recombines TRBV5-5 with TRBJ2-7; TRBD2 agrees at 11 bases. This CDR3 is 16 amino acids long. Germline V lookup: CDR1 SGHKS, CDR2 YYEKEE (reference sequence). Trimming cost V 2 bases and J 0 bases; bases outside gene matches: 4. CDR3 nucleotides: TGTGCCAGCAGCTTTTTAGCGGGAGGGGTCTCCTACGAGCAGTACTTC. Translation gives CASSFLAGGVSYEQYF.

This clonotype was counted ten times or more. This chain joins TRBV5-6 and TRBJ1-1; D possibly corresponds to TRBD1 (6 bases). V was cut by 5 bases and J by 8 bases, with 16 bases left in between. This CDR3 is 13 amino acids long. CDR1 is SGHDT, CDR2 YYEEEE, per germline. CDR3 DNA sequence: TGTGCCAGCAGGCCACAGGGAACAAACGAAGCTTTCTTT. The encoded protein is CASRPQGTNEAFF.

The sample holds many counts of this clonotype. The chain combines TRBV7-2 with TRBJ2-5; D is perhaps TRBD2 (6 bases). Trimming took 7 bases from V and 3 from J, leaving 12 bases between them. The CDR3 is made up of 13 amino acids. The V gene's germline CDR1 is SGHTA and CDR2 FQGNSA. The DNA for the CDR3 is TGTGCCAGCAAGGAGGGGACGAAAGAGACCCAGTACTTC. It is translated as CASKEGTKETQYF. Full variable domain (remainder filled in from reference TRBV7-2 and TRBJ2-5): GAGVSQSPSNKVTEKGKDVELRCDPISGHTALYWYRQSLGQGLEFLIYFQGNSAPDKSGLPSDRFSAERTGGSVSTLTIQRTQQEDSAVYLCASKEGTKETQYFGPGTRLLVL.

The V gene is TRBV3-1, the J gene TRBJ1-1; D gene ambiguous. CDR1 LGHDT and CDR2 YNNKEL come from the germline V gene (reference sequence). The ends were cut back, 4 bases at V and 4 bases at J, with 22 bases in the middle. The CDR3 is 17 residues long. The CDR3 reads CASSPRRWQGWTTEAFF. CDR3 nucleotides: TGTGCCAGCAGCCCCCGGAGGTGGCAAGGGTGGACCACTGAAGCTTTCTTT. Together with reference TRBV3-1 and TRBJ1-1, the CDR3 gives the full variable domain: DTAVSQTPKYLVTQMGNDKSIKCEQNLGHDTMYWYKQDSKKFLKIMFSYNNKELIINETVPNRFSPKSPDKAHLNLHINSLELGDSAVYFCASSPRRWQGWTTEAFFGQGTRLTVV.

V gene TRBV6-2 or TRBV6-3 combines with J gene TRBJ2-1; 7 bases align to TRBD1. V shed 1 base and J 0 bases; nucleotides not matched to a gene: 6. The V gene's germline CDR1 is MNHEY and CDR2 SVGEGT. The CDR3 runs to 17 residues. The CDR3, as DNA: TGTGCCAGCAGTTACTGGGGACAGTCAGTCTCCTACAATGAGCAGTTCTTC. Its translation is CASSYWGQSVSYNEQFF.

This clonotype was picked up many times. J is TRBJ2-7 and V is TRBV28, with D possibly matching TRBD2 (6 bases). The CDR3 covers 14 residues. The germline V and J ends were trimmed by 6 bases and 6 bases, with 18 bases remaining between them. Germline assignment: CDR1 MDHEN and CDR2 SYDVKM. CDR3 sequence reads: CASSPGGLPGEQYF. DNA for the CDR3: TGTGCCAGCAGCCCCGGGGGACTCCCTGGCGAGCAGTACTTC.

This clonotype has a count of ten or more. The rearrangement uses TRBV7-2 and TRBJ1-3; perhaps TRBD1 as D (6 bases). The germline V gene has CDR1 SGHTA and CDR2 FQGNSA. There are 15 residues in the CDR3. The ends were cut back, 5 bases at V and 4 bases at J, with 15 bases in the middle. The CDR3 is CASSPSRGAGNTIYF. In nucleotides, the CDR3 is TGTGCCAGCAGCCCCAGTAGGGGGGCAGGAAACACCATATATTTT.

This clonotype showed up many times. V and J are TRBV5-1 and TRBJ2-7; D is ambiguous. This CDR3 comprises 13 residues. Deletions cut 1 base from V and 3 bases from J, with 8 bases between. Germline V CDR1 and CDR2: SGHRS, YFSETQ. Here the CDR3 DNA reads TGCGCCAGCAGCTTGTCGGTCTTCTACGAGCAGTACTTC. It encodes CASSLSVFYEQYF.

This clonotype was counted ten times or more. The chain employs TRBV5-5 and TRBJ1-1; 9 positions agree with TRBD1. V trimming: 4 bases; J trimming: 5 bases; junction bases outside the gene matches: 6. Germline CDR1 reads SGHKS; CDR2 reads YYEKEE (reference sequence). The CDR3 length is 14 residues. As DNA, the CDR3 is TGTGCCAGCAGCCGGACAGGGGCTGTTACTGAAGCTTTCTTT. Amino acid sequence: CASSRTGAVTEAFF.

The V call is TRBV19, the J call TRBJ1-5, with D perhaps TRBD1 (6 bases). The CDR3 has 16 amino acids. V was pared by 0 bases and J by 3 bases, with 12 bases between. From germline, CDR1 is LNHDA and CDR2 SQIVND (reference sequence). CDR3 DNA sequence: TGTGCCAGTAGTATAGAGGGGGGGCGCGACAATCAGCCCCAGCATTTT. It encodes CASSIEGGRDNQPQHF.

The table lists this clonotype with many counts. This sequence joins TRBV6-2 or TRBV6-3 and TRBJ1-1; D unresolved. The CDR3 runs to 14 residues. V was shortened by 4 bases and J by 0 bases, with 9 bases between the two germline ends. The germline V gene has CDR1 MNHEY and CDR2 SVGEGT. This CDR3 is CASSLFSLNTEAFF. The CDR3 nucleotides are TGTGCCAGCAGTTTATTCTCTTTGAACACTGAAGCTTTCTTT.

This clonotype was counted ten times or more. The chain joins TRBV7-2 to TRBJ2-1; D is uncertain. The CDR3 sequence is 13 residues long. Germline CDR1 reads SGHTA; CDR2 reads FQGNSA. With 5 bases removed from V and 8 bases from J, the gap between germline ends came to 13 bases. The CDR3 region is CASSNRVHYEQFF. Written as DNA, the CDR3 is TGTGCCAGCAGCAACCGGGTCCACTATGAGCAGTTCTTC.